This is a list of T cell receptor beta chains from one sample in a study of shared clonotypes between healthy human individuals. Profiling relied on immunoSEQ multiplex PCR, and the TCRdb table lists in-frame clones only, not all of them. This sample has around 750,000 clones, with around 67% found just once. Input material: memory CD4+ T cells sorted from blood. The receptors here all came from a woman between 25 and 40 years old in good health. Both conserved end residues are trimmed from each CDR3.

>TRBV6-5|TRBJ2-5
ASSYSAGQRTQY
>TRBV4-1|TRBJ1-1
ASSQRLNTEAF
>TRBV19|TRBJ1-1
ASSIDNRVSEAF
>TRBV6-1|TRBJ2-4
ASRDSANIQY
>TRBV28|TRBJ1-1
ASSLVLKAF
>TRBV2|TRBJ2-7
ASSAGTGFYEQY
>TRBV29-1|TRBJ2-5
SVMLTQGDQETQY
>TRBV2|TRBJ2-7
ASSSEGQGLYEQY
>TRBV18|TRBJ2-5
ASSPTARGGQETQY
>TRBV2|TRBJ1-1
ASSENENREAF
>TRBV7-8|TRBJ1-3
ASTPGQQLANSGNTIY
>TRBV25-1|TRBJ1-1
ASSTRQYTEAF
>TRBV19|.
ASSIPSGRRYEQY
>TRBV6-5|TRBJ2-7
ASSDTGLTYEQY
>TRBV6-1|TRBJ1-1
ASSELTGREEAF
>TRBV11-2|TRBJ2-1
ASSYIAGGYEQF
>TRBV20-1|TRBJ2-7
SASSLYEQY
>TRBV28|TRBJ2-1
ASSLPTGYDEQF
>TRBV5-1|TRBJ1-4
ASSFTGSEKLF
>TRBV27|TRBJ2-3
ASSFSSLSPDTQY
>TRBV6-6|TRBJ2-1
ASTMSIRGAGEQF